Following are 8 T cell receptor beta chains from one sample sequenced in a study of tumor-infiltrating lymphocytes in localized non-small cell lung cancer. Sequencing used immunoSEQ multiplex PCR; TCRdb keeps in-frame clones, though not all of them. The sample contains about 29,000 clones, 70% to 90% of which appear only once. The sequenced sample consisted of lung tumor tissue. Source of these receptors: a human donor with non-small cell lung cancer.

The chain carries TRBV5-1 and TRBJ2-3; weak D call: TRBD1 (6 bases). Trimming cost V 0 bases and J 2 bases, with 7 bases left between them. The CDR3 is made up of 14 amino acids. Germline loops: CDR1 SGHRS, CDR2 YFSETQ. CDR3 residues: CASSLGQDTDTQYF. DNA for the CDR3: TGCGCCAGCAGCTTGGGACAGGACACAGATACGCAGTATTTT.

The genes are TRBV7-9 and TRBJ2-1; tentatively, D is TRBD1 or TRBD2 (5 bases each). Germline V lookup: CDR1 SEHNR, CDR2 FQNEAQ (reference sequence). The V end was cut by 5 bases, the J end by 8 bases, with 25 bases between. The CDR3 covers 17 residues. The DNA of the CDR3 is TGTGCCAGCAGCCGAAGGAGTACAGGAGGCTATGGGGATGAGCAGTTCTTC. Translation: CASSRRSTGGYGDEQFF.

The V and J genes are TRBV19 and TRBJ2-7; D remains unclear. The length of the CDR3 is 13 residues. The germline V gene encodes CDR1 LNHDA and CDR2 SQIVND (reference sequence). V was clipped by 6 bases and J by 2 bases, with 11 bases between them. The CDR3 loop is CASRRAGPYEQYF. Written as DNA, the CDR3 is TGTGCCAGTAGGCGTGCTGGTCCCTACGAGCAGTACTTC. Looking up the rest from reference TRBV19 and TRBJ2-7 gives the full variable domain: DGGITQSPKYLFRKEGQNVTLSCEQNLNHDAMYWYRQDPGQGLRLIYYSQIVNDFQKGDIAEGYSVSREKKESFPLTVTSAQKNPTAFYLCASRRAGPYEQYFGPGTRLTVT.

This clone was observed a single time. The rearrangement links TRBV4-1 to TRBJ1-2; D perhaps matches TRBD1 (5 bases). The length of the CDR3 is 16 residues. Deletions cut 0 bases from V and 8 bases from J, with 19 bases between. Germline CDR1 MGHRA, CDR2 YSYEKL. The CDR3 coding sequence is TGCGCCAGCAGCCAAGAAGTCCGGTGGGCAGGGCGCGGCTACACCTTC. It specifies CASSQEVRWAGRGYTF.

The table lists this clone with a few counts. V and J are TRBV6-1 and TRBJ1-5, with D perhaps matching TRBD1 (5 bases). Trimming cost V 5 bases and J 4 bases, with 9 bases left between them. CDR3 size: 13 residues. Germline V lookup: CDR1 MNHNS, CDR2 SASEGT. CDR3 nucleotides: TGTGCCAGCAGTCCTCAGGGAAATCAGCCCCAGCATTTT. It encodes CASSPQGNQPQHF.

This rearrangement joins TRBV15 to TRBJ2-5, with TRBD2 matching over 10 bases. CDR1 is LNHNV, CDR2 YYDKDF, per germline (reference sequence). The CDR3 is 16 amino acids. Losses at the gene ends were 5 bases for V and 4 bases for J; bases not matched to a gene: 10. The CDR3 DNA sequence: TGTGCCACCAGCCCTGGGGGTCTAGCGGGGGCAGAGACCCAGTACTTC. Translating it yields CATSPGGLAGAETQYF.

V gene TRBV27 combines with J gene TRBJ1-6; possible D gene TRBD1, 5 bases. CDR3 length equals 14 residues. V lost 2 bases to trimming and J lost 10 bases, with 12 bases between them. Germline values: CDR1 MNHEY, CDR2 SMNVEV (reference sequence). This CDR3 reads CASSLRQGGSPLHF. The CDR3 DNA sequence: TGTGCCAGCAGTTTAAGGCAGGGCGGCTCACCCCTCCACTTT.

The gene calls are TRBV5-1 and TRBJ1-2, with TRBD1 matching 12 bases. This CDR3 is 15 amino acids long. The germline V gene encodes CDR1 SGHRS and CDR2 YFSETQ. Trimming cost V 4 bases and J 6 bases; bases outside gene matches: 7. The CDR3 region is CASSQGQGAMHGYTF. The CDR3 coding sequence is TGCGCCAGCAGCCAGGGACAGGGGGCAATGCATGGCTACACCTTC.